The clone carrying this T cell receptor (beta chain) came up once. What it binds is unknown. This record belongs to a study of cytomegalovirus exposure and HLA in healthy donors. Study results and caveats: Cytomegalovirus association was listed for around 170 TCR beta chains. Reports indicated that the classifier achieved high specificity and sensitivity in diagnosing cytomegalovirus status. The CMV antigen specificity of a few CMV-associated chains was confirmed through in vitro analysis.

Assay used: immunoSEQ multiplex PCR; TCRdb lists only in-frame clones, some missing. The table shows around 190,000 clones, with around 80% occurring only once. The trim removed 6 bases at V and 4 bases at J, leaving 10 bases unmatched. In germline, CDR1 is KGHSH, CDR2 LQKENI. The CDR3 loop spans 16 amino acids. The TCR comes from a woman aged 25-40 years in good health and CMV-seronegative. The sample comprised PBMCs. V is TRBV18 and J is TRBJ2-7; 12 nucleotides match TRBD2. The CDR3 region has the DNA TGTGCCAGCTCTCCTCAGACTAGCGGGAGTTCTTACGAGCAGTACTTC. It yields the protein CASSPQTSGSSYEQYF.